This T cell receptor (beta chain) was sequenced during a study of regulatory T cells in long-lasting Graves disease. The time point denotes: newly diagnosed GD, antithyroid drugs for less than 3 months. There was RNA extracted from PBMCs, and the TCR library was made from it. This CDR3 has 19 residues. Trimming removed 1 base from V and 1 base from J; junction bases left unmatched: 13. The V gene's germline CDR1 is DFQATT and CDR2 SNEGSKA (reference sequence). As concerns this clonotype: Antigen unknown.

Combining iRepertoire HTBI primers with Arm-PCR of CDR3 regions, the authors built TCR beta libraries. TCRdb fed the multiplex PCR reads into MiXCR, producing one record per CDR3 protein. The table has about 210,000 distinct CDR3 sequences, about 19% seen once. Study results and caveats: With persistent disease, TRBV28, TRBJ1-2 and TRBJ2-5 were the favored segments. Thyroid tissue was not sampled; only peripheral blood was.

This same sample was also part of a study on T cells in Graves' hyperthyroidism and ophthalmopathy. That paper notes: Blood samples included most of the expanded thyroid clonotypes exceeding 0.001. Model predictions of ophthalmopathy came a median roughly 6.7 months before onset.

The sample in question was peripheral blood mononuclear cells (PBMCs), obtained at new diagnosis, from a patient treated with antithyroid drugs. The clonotype comes from a woman aged 25 to 39 with Graves disease. The rearrangement joins TRBV20-1 to TRBJ2-4; 10 nucleotides agree with TRBD2. CDR3 amino acids: CSARALSGGARGAKNIQYF. For the CDR3, the DNA is TGCAGTGCTAGAGCCCTAAGCGGGGGGGCACGGGGGGCCAAAAACATTCAGTACTTC.